The present entry profiles one TCR beta chain with its context. The antigen remains unidentified. The data originate from a study of T-cell memory formation after mild COVID-19. One entry per CDR3 protein, called by TCRdb with MiXCR from the 5' RACE reads. The data hold 250,000 to 350,000 distinct CDR3 sequences, with around 15% observed a single time. Per the germline V gene, CDR1 is DFQATT and CDR2 is SNEGSKA (reference sequence). The CDR3 is 14 residues long. V was cut by 5 bases and J by 2 bases, with 16 bases left in between. General study points: Whereas later expanders leaned CD4+, clones contracting day 15 to 85 showed a balanced CD4/CD8 makeup. Pre-infection memory contained some responding clones, which suggested that cross-reactive memory had joined.

The source of this sequence is a man younger than 35 who had mild COVID-19 (a few samples of this study predate the infection). Cell type and time point are not known. The sequencing input was PBMCs or a T cell subset sorted from them (not recorded which). The chain has TRBV20-1 and TRBJ2-7; D is possibly TRBD1 or TRBD2 (5 bases each). For the CDR3, the DNA is TGCAGTGCTCCTTCTGGGACGGGCCCCTACGAGCAGTACTTC. Protein: CSAPSGTGPYEQYF.